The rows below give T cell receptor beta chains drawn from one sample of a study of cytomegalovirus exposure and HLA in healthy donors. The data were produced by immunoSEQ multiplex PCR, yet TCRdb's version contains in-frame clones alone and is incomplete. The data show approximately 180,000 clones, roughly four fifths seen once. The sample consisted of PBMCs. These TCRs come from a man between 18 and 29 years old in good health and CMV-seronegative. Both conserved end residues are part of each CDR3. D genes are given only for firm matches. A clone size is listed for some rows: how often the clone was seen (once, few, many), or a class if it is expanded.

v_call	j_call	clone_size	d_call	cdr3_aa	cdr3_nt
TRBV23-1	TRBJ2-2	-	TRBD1	CASSQVRDRKTGELFF	TGCGCCAGCAGTCAAGTCCGGGACAGGAAGACCGGGGAGCTGTTTTTT
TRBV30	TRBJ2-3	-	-	CAWRRRLEELGDTQYF	TGTGCCTGGAGGAGACGACTAGAGGAACTTGGGGATACGCAGTATTTT
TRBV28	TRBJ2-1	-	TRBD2	CASSSVFDLGTSGSYEQFF	TGTGCCAGCAGTTCAGTTTTCGACCTCGGGACTAGCGGGAGCTATGAGCAGTTCTTC
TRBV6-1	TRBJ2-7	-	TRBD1	CASSEVGTGRNEQYF	TGTGCCAGCAGTGAAGTAGGGACAGGGAGGAATGAGCAGTACTTC
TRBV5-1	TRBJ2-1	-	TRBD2	CASSIAERLAGTYNEQFF	TGCGCCAGCAGCATCGCGGAACGACTAGCGGGAACCTACAATGAGCAGTTCTTC
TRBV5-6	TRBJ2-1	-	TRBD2	CASSLVGGSIGNEQFF	TGTGCCAGCAGCTTGGTTGGCGGGAGTATTGGTAATGAGCAGTTCTTC
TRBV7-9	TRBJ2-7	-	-	CASSLVWGRLSLSYEQYF	TGTGCCAGCAGCTTAGTTTGGGGGCGCCTCTCCTTATCCTACGAGCAGTACTTC
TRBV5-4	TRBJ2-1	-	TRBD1	CASSLAGGTGYNEQFF	TGTGCCAGCAGCTTGGCCGGCGGGACAGGCTACAATGAGCAGTTCTTC
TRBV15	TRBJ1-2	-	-	CATSLQGYQGYTF	TGTGCCACCAGCCTACAGGGATATCAAGGCTACACCTTC
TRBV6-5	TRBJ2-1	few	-	CASSLRTDNEQFF	TGTGCCAGCAGTCTTAGGACAGACAATGAGCAGTTCTTC
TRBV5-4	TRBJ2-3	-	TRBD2	CASSPWPSGRDVKTTDTQYF	TGTGCCAGCAGCCCCTGGCCTAGCGGGAGGGACGTAAAAACGACAGATACGCAGTATTTT
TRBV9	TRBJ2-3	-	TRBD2	CASSIRPAGGDTQYF	TGTGCCAGCAGCATCCGGCCAGCGGGAGGAGACACGCAGTATTTT
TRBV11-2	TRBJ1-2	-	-	CASSLAPYRENNYGYTF	TGTGCCAGCAGCTTAGCGCCCTACAGGGAGAACAACTATGGCTACACCTTC
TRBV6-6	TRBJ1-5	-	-	CASSLSQGNQPQHF	TGTGCCAGCAGCCTTTCCCAGGGGAACCAGCCCCAGCATTTT
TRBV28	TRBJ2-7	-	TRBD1	CASQRDSPYEQYF	TGTGCCAGCCAAAGGGACAGCCCCTACGAGCAGTACTTC
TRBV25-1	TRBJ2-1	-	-	CASRREREQFF	TGTGCCAGCAGGAGGGAGCGGGAGCAGTTCTTC
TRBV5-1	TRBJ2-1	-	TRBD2	CASSVGTSGSQQFF	TGCGCCAGCAGCGTCGGGACTAGCGGGAGTCAGCAGTTCTTC